This T cell receptor beta chain appears in the sequencing data of a study of cytomegalovirus exposure and HLA in healthy donors. Study-wide results and caveats: When analyzed later, the rates of TCR association showed variation by HLA locus, with DRB1 the most and HLA-C the fewest. A link between a missense DCLRE1C variant and TCR beta V- and J-gene trimming emerged from a later analysis.

This clone was observed once. What it recognizes is unknown. CDR3 length: 20 amino acids. Trimming pared 0 bases from V and 0 bases from J, leaving 18 bases between. CDR1 SGHAT and CDR2 FQNNGV come from the germline V gene. The PCR used 60 Vbeta and 13 Jbeta primers. TCRdb's table, derived via immunoSEQ multiplex PCR, lists solely in-frame clones and lacks some. The sample records 150,000 to 200,000 clones, less than 85% being singletons. V is TRBV11-2 and J is TRBJ2-6; D is possibly TRBD1 (6 bases). The sample consisted of PBMCs. This clonotype was obtained from a boy between 2 and 10 years old in good health and CMV-seronegative. The CDR3 nucleotides read TGTGCCAGCAGCTTAGATCGGAACAGGGTTACCAACTCTGGGGCCAACGTCCTGACTTTC. This gives the protein CASSLDRNRVTNSGANVLTF.